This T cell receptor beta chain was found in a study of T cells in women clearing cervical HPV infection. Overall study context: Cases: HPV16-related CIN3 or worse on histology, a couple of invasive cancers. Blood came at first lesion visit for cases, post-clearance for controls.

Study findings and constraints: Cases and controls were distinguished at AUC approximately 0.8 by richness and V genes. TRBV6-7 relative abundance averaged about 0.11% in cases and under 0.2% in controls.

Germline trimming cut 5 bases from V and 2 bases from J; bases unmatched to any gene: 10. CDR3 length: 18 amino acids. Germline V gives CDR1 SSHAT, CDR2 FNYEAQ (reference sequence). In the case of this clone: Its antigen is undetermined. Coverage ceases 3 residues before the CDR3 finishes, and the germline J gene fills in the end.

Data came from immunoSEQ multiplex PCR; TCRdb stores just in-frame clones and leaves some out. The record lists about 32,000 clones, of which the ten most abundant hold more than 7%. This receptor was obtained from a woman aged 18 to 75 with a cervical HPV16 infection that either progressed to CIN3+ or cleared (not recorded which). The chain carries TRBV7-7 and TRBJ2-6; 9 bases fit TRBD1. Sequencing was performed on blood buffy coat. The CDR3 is CASSPGTGKITGANVLTF. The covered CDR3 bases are TGTGCCAGCAGCCCAGGGACAGGGAAGATCACTGGGGCCAACGTC.